This T cell receptor (beta chain) is drawn from a study of blood T cells in healthy people across ages. The second PCR ran about 6 to 12 cycles with a sample-barcoded 5' primer and J-beta primers. TCRdb reanalysed the 5' RACE reads using MiXCR and keeps one entry per CDR3 protein. The data show hundreds of thousands of distinct CDR3 sequences, 27% seen once. There are 14 residues in the CDR3. The germline V gene encodes CDR1 PRHDT and CDR2 FYEKMQ (reference sequence). V was shortened by 4 bases and J by 4 bases, with 14 bases between the two germline ends. This same sample was also taken into another study, of T cells of mothers and their children. Turning to that study: It was through the M1S primer of the second PCR that sample barcodes and 2-4 random nucleotides were added.

The sample consisted of blood. The clonotype originates from a boy aged 2 to 10 in good health. The chain uses TRBV13 and TRBJ2-7; D tentatively fits TRBD1 or TRBD2 (7 bases each). The CDR3 loop is CASSSGRGGYEQYF. CDR3 DNA sequence: TGTGCCAGCAGCTCAGGCAGGGGGGGGTACGAGCAGTACTTC.